The 5 T cell receptor beta chains given below trace back to one sample, sequenced in a study of blood T cell repertoires in COVID-19. Produced via immunoSEQ multiplex PCR; TCRdb's table is partial and in-frame only. The data contain approximately 98,000 clones, over 80% of them singletons. Material: peripheral blood. These receptors were obtained from a woman between 65 and 79 years old with acute or convalescent COVID-19.

In DNA form, the CDR3 reads TGTGCCAGCAGCTTAGTCTCTGGGAGATGGAACACCGGGGAGCTGTTTTTT. This codes for CASSLVSGRWNTGELFF. The rearrangement joins TRBV7-2 to TRBJ2-2; D perhaps matches TRBD2 (5 bases). V shed 1 base and J shed 1 base, with 13 bases lying between them. CDR3 length equals 17 residues. Germline V gives CDR1 SGHTA, CDR2 FQGNSA.

This clone occurred a few times. The chain joins TRBV6-6 to TRBJ1-2; D not resolved. There are 15 residues in the CDR3. The V gene's germline CDR1 is MNHNY and CDR2 SVGAGI (reference sequence). V lost 0 bases and J lost 3, with 11 bases in between. The CDR3 spells CASSYSEASYYGYTF. For the CDR3, the DNA is TGTGCCAGCAGTTACTCGGAGGCCAGTTACTATGGCTACACCTTC.

The chain combines TRBV27 with TRBJ1-2, with D tentatively TRBD1 (5 bases). The CDR3 totals 17 residues. V gave up 1 base and J gave up 6 bases, with 21 bases separating them. Germline CDR1 MNHEY, CDR2 SMNVEV (reference sequence). The CDR3: CASSLFAVVGRGDGYTF. The CDR3 bases are TGTGCCAGCAGTTTATTCGCCGTTGTGGGGAGGGGTGATGGCTACACCTTC.

The V call is TRBV28, the J call TRBJ1-5, with 9 bases aligning to TRBD1. V lost 6 bases and J lost 6; bases outside the gene matches: 9. CDR1 is MDHEN, CDR2 SYDVKM, per germline. CDR3 length: 15 amino acids. The CDR3 is CASRGQGVYFQPQHF. The CDR3, as DNA: TGTGCCAGCAGGGGACAGGGCGTTTATTTTCAGCCCCAGCATTTT.

This rearrangement joins TRBV5-4 to TRBJ2-7; TRBD2 matches 9 bases. Germline V gene lookup returns CDR1 SGHNT and CDR2 YYREEE (reference sequence). V lost 3 bases to trimming and J lost 4 bases; unmatched junction nucleotides: 8. The CDR3 runs to 15 residues. The CDR3 loop is CASSSASGIQYEQYF. The CDR3 coding sequence is TGTGCCAGCAGCTCGGCTAGCGGGATTCAATACGAGCAGTACTTC.